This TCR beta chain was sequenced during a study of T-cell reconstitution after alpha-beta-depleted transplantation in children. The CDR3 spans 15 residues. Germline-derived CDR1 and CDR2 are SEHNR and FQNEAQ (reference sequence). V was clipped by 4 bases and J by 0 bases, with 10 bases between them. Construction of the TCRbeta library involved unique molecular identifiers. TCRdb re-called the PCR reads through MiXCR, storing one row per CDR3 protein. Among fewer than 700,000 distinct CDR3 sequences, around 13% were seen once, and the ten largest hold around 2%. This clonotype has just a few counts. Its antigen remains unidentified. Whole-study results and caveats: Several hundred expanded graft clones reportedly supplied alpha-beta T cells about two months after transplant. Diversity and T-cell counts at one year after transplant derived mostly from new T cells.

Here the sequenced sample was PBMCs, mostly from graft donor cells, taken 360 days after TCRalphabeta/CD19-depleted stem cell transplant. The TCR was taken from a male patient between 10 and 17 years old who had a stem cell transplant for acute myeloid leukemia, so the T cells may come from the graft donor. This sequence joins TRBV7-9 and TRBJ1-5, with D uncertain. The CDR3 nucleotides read TGTGCCAGCAGCTCTTGGGGAAATAGCAATCAGCCCCAGCATTTT. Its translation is CASSSWGNSNQPQHF. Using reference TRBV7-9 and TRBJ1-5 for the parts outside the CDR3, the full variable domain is DTGVSQNPRHKITKRGQNVTFRCDPISEHNRLYWYRQTLGQGPEFLTYFQNEAQLEKSRLLSDRFSAERPKGSFSTLEIQRTEQGDSAMYLCASSSWGNSNQPQHFGDGTRLSIL.